This TCR beta chain was obtained from a study of T cell repertoires in cytomegalovirus infection. Study information: Indications came from public TCR beta signatures; they pointed to CMV infection and to a matching HLA type. General study results and limits: HLA-C-restricted CMV clonotypes gave the most frequent clonotype in two of eight donors. Cumulative public TCR beta family frequency identified carriers of CMV plus the relevant HLA.

Worth noting for this clonotype: The target antigen is unknown.

TCRdb reanalysed the reads using MiXCR and keeps one entry per CDR3 protein. The top ten clones hold 13% of a sample with about 310,000 distinct CDR3 sequences, 20% to 25% of them seen once. Trimming removed 3 bases at V and 8 bases at J, with 13 bases between. The CDR3 runs to 13 residues. Germline lookup yields CDR1 DFQATT and CDR2 SNEGSKA (reference sequence). The chain carries TRBV20-1 and TRBJ1-4, with D perhaps matching TRBD1 (5 bases). The specimen comprised cultured PBMCs, sampled from culture after CMV antigen stimulation. The source of this sequence is a human donor in good health (CMV status not recorded). Some clones in this sample may be carry-over from other donors' samples. CDR3 nucleotide sequence: TGCAGTGCTAGGTCCGGGGACGAAGAAAAACTGTTTTTT. Translation gives CSARSGDEEKLFF.